A selection of T cell receptor beta chains follows, all from one sample in a study of blood T cell repertoires in COVID-19. Sequenced by immunoSEQ multiplex PCR; TCRdb stores in-frame clones only, minus some. Found here are tens of thousands of clones, 60% to 85% of them singletons; the top ten hold just under 2%. The sequenced material came from peripheral blood. The origin of the receptors is a man between 60 and 75 years old with active COVID-19. CDR3s include the opening cysteine and the closing phenylalanine or tryptophan. Fields, in order: V gene, J gene, D gene, clone size, CDR3 protein, CDR3 DNA. D genes are given only for firm matches. Clone size is not always given. Where it is, it says once, few, many or a class for expanded clones.

v_call: TRBV28; j_call: TRBJ1-5; d_call: -; clone_size: -; cdr3_aa: CASSLGGVGNQPQHF; cdr3_nt: TGTGCCAGCAGTTTAGGGGGGGTTGGTAATCAGCCCCAGCATTTT
v_call: TRBV7-2; j_call: TRBJ2-1; d_call: -; clone_size: once; cdr3_aa: CASSPRGLSSYNEQFF; cdr3_nt: TGTGCCAGCAGCCCGCGGGGACTGAGCTCCTACAATGAGCAGTTCTTC
v_call: TRBV3-1/TRBV3-2; j_call: TRBJ2-7; d_call: -; clone_size: once; cdr3_aa: CASSQSSEYEQYF; cdr3_nt: TGTGCCAGCAGCCAAAGCTCTGAATACGAGCAGTACTTC
v_call: TRBV6-6; j_call: TRBJ1-3; d_call: -; clone_size: -; cdr3_aa: CASSPPRGGNTIYF; cdr3_nt: TGTGCCAGCAGTCCTCCCCGGGGAGGAAACACCATATATTTT
v_call: TRBV4-2; j_call: TRBJ2-7; d_call: TRBD2; clone_size: -; cdr3_aa: CASSQGGLAGVGIEQYF; cdr3_nt: TGTGCCAGCAGCCAAGGGGGACTAGCGGGAGTTGGCATCGAGCAGTACTTC
v_call: TRBV28; j_call: TRBJ2-3; d_call: TRBD1; clone_size: -; cdr3_aa: CASSSSTGQIGTDTQYF; cdr3_nt: TGTGCCAGCAGTTCCTCAACGGGACAGATTGGCACAGATACGCAGTATTTT
v_call: TRBV13; j_call: TRBJ2-3; d_call: TRBD2; clone_size: -; cdr3_aa: CASSFGSGRSDTQYF; cdr3_nt: TGTGCCAGCAGCTTTGGTAGCGGGAGGTCAGATACGCAGTATTTT
v_call: TRBV20-1; j_call: TRBJ2-5; d_call: -; clone_size: -; cdr3_aa: CSASRLAETQYF; cdr3_nt: TGCAGTGCTAGTCGTCTAGCGGAGACCCAGTACTTC
v_call: TRBV28; j_call: TRBJ1-1; d_call: TRBD1; clone_size: few; cdr3_aa: CASMTGGTEAFF; cdr3_nt: TGTGCCAGCATGACAGGGGGCACTGAAGCTTTCTTT
v_call: TRBV7-6; j_call: TRBJ2-1; d_call: -; clone_size: -; cdr3_aa: CASSFGGSSSYNEQFF; cdr3_nt: TGTGCCAGCAGCTTCGGCGGGTCGAGCTCCTACAATGAGCAGTTCTTC
v_call: TRBV4-3; j_call: TRBJ1-2; d_call: -; clone_size: -; cdr3_aa: CASSRELRLPYGYTF; cdr3_nt: TGCGCCAGCAGCCGGGAGTTAAGGTTACCCTATGGCTACACCTTC
v_call: TRBV27; j_call: TRBJ1-2; d_call: TRBD1; clone_size: -; cdr3_aa: CASTLRGHLPNYGYTF; cdr3_nt: TGTGCCAGCACCTTAAGGGGGCACCTTCCTAACTATGGCTACACCTTC
v_call: TRBV19; j_call: TRBJ2-7; d_call: -; clone_size: -; cdr3_aa: CASSAVGADSYEQYF; cdr3_nt: TGTGCCAGTAGTGCGGTGGGAGCGGATTCCTACGAGCAGTACTTC
v_call: TRBV5-4; j_call: TRBJ1-3; d_call: -; clone_size: -; cdr3_aa: CASSLDSGPGNTIYF; cdr3_nt: TGTGCCAGCAGCTTGGATTCGGGTCCTGGAAACACCATATATTTT
v_call: TRBV27; j_call: TRBJ1-5; d_call: -; clone_size: -; cdr3_aa: CASSLLGGNQPQHF; cdr3_nt: TGTGCCAGCAGTTTATTAGGGGGCAATCAGCCCCAGCATTTT
v_call: TRBV7-8; j_call: TRBJ1-4; d_call: -; clone_size: -; cdr3_aa: CASSLGPTGNRYEKLFF; cdr3_nt: TGTGCCAGCAGCTTAGGCCCAACGGGGAACCGGTACGAAAAACTGTTTTTT
v_call: TRBV28; j_call: TRBJ1-2; d_call: TRBD1; clone_size: -; cdr3_aa: CASSSLGQDVHF; cdr3_nt: TGTGCCAGCAGTTCGCTTGGACAGGATGTCCACTTC